The 26 T cell receptor beta chains in this list originate from one sample, sequenced in a study of cytomegalovirus exposure and HLA in healthy donors. A multiplex PCR was run with 60 Vbeta primers and 13 Jbeta primers. Measured with immunoSEQ multiplex PCR; TCRdb has only the in-frame clones, and not every one. This specimen shows over 100,000 clones; the ten leading clones hold approximately 1.6%. Specimen: PBMCs. These receptors came from a middle-aged woman in good health and CMV-seropositive.

The J gene is TRBJ2-1, the V gene TRBV27; D may be TRBD1 (6 bases). Germline V CDR1 and CDR2: MNHEY, SMNVEV (reference sequence). The V gene lost 5 bases and the J gene lost 1 base, with 9 bases spanning the gap. The CDR3 totals 14 residues. The CDR3 region is CASSRGMSYNEQFF. The CDR3 DNA reads as TGTGCCAGCAGTAGGGGGATGTCCTACAATGAGCAGTTCTTC.

The genes are TRBV2 and TRBJ2-1, with 7 bases identical to TRBD2. V lost 5 bases and J lost 2; bases outside the gene matches: 6. Germline-derived CDR1 and CDR2 are SNHLY and FYNNEI. CDR3 length: 15 residues. The CDR3 here is CASSYSGGAYNEQFF. The CDR3 region has the DNA TGTGCCAGCAGTTATTCGGGAGGCGCCTACAATGAGCAGTTCTTC.

The chain joins TRBV28 to TRBJ2-1; 12 bases line up with TRBD2. The V and J ends lost 7 bases and 8 bases, in that order; junction bases with no gene match: 9. The CDR3 extends over 15 amino acids. CDR1 and CDR2 from the germline V gene are MDHEN and SYDVKM. The CDR3 sequence is CASIRGLAGTDEQFF. The CDR3 region has the DNA TGTGCCAGCATCCGAGGACTAGCGGGAACTGATGAGCAGTTCTTC.

The rearrangement joins TRBV2 to TRBJ2-7, with a tentative D call TRBD2 (5 bases). Germline V gives CDR1 SNHLY, CDR2 FYNNEI. The CDR3 totals 15 residues. The V end lost 6 bases, the J end lost 7 bases, and 22 bases lay between the germline ends. DNA for the CDR3: TGTGCCAGCAGGGCCGAGGGCGGTTCAATGTTAGAGCAGTACTTC. Encoded protein: CASRAEGGSMLEQYF.

The chain combines TRBV28 with TRBJ1-2, with D perhaps TRBD1 (5 bases). This CDR3 has 14 residues. Germline CDR1 is MDHEN and CDR2 is SYDVKM. V dropped 7 bases and J dropped 2 bases, with 14 bases sitting between them. The CDR3: CASTMGGLNYGYTF. The CDR3 coding sequence is TGTGCCAGCACGATGGGGGGGTTAAACTATGGCTACACCTTC.

CDR3 in DNA: TGTGCCTGGAGTGTGAGGGGGCGAGGCAATCAGCCCCAGCATTTT. Translated, it gives CAWSVRGRGNQPQHF. The chain combines TRBV30 with TRBJ1-5, with 7 nucleotides matching TRBD1. The length of the CDR3 is 15 residues. Germline V gives CDR1 GTSNPN, CDR2 SVGIG (reference sequence). Trimming removed 0 bases from V and 2 bases from J; junction bases left unmatched: 4.

The rearrangement joins TRBV11-3 to TRBJ2-3; D might be TRBD2 (6 bases). Between the trimmed V and J ends, which lost 1 base and 2 bases, there was a span of 7 bases. The CDR3 covers 14 residues. CDR1 and CDR2 (germline): SGHNT, YENEEA. The CDR3 reads CASSLAGATDTQYF. The CDR3 coding sequence is TGTGCCAGCAGCTTAGCGGGAGCCACAGATACGCAGTATTTT. Supplemented by reference TRBV11-3 and TRBJ2-3, the full variable domain reads EAGVVQSPRYKIIEKKQPVAFWCNPISGHNTLYWYLQNLGQGPELLIRYENEEAVDDSQLPKDRFSAERLKGVDSTLKIQPAELGDSAVYLCASSLAGATDTQYFGPGTRLTVL.

The chain recombines TRBV7-6 with TRBJ1-2, with D unresolved. V was trimmed by 6 bases and J by 7 bases, leaving 9 bases between them. The germline V gene encodes CDR1 SGHVS and CDR2 FNYEAQ. The CDR3 is 11 residues long. CDR3 in amino acids: CASSQGGGYTF. In DNA, the CDR3 is TGTGCCAGCAGTCAAGGAGGTGGCTACACCTTC. Full variable domain (missing parts from reference TRBV7-6 and TRBJ1-2): GAGVSQSPRYKVTKRGQDVALRCDPISGHVSLYWYRQALGQGPEFLTYFNYEAQQDKSGLPNDRFSAERPEGSISTLTIQRTEQRDSAMYRCASSQGGGYTFGSGTRLTVV.

The chain links TRBV5-1 to TRBJ2-2; D is ambiguous. The ends were cut back, 0 bases at V and 0 bases at J, with 3 bases in the middle. The CDR3 has 14 amino acids. The V gene's germline CDR1 is SGHRS and CDR2 YFSETQ. The CDR3 loop reads CASSLAANTGELFF. CDR3 in DNA: TGCGCCAGCAGCTTGGCCGCGAACACCGGGGAGCTGTTTTTT. Combining the CDR3 with reference TRBV5-1 and TRBJ2-2 gives the whole variable domain KAGVTQTPRYLIKTRGQQVTLSCSPISGHRSVSWYQQTPGQGLQFLFEYFSETQRNKGNFPGRFSGRQFSNSRSEMNVSTLELGDSALYLCASSLAANTGELFFGEGSRLTVL.

The rearrangement links TRBV30 to TRBJ2-7; TRBD2 matches at 7 bases. V lost 5 bases to trimming and J lost 6 bases; unmatched junction nucleotides: 16. Germline V gene sequence: CDR1 GTSNPN, CDR2 SVGIG (reference sequence). This CDR3 comprises 15 residues. This CDR3 is CAWGLEAVTTLEQYF. In nucleotides, the CDR3 is TGTGCCTGGGGACTAGAGGCGGTAACCACACTCGAGCAGTACTTC.

The chain couples TRBV7-9 to TRBJ2-3; TRBD2 aligns across 8 bases. CDR1 is SEHNR and CDR2 is FQNEAQ in the germline V gene (reference sequence). V trimming: 4 bases; J trimming: 4 bases; junction bases outside the gene matches: 10. This CDR3 spans 16 amino acids. This chain's CDR3 is CASSSPRAGVPDTQYF. CDR3 sequence (DNA): TGTGCCAGCAGCTCTCCTCGAGCGGGAGTGCCAGATACGCAGTATTTT.

V and J are TRBV9 and TRBJ2-7; 13 nucleotides agree with TRBD2. The V segment lost 2 bases and the J segment 6 bases; nucleotides outside the gene matches: 2. In germline, CDR1 is SGDLS, CDR2 YYNGEE. CDR3 length: 14 residues. CDR3 DNA: TGTGCCAGCAGCGTTGGACTAGCGGGAGCCGAGCAGTACTTC. Its translation: CASSVGLAGAEQYF.

The genes are TRBV7-8 and TRBJ1-5, with 8 bases identical to TRBD1. V gave up 4 bases and J gave up 1 base; unmatched junction bases: 0. The CDR3 loop spans 14 amino acids. Germline V gene sequence: CDR1 SGHVS, CDR2 FQNEAQ. The CDR3 sequence: CASSWTGSNQPQHF. Here the CDR3 DNA reads TGTGCCAGCAGCTGGACAGGGAGCAATCAGCCCCAGCATTTT.

This sequence joins TRBV4-1 and TRBJ2-7, with D perhaps TRBD1 (5 bases). V was pared by 4 bases and J by 4 bases, with 20 bases between. The germline CDR1 and CDR2 sequences are MGHRA and YSYEKL. This CDR3 is built from 16 residues. This CDR3 reads CASSPLEGPPGYEQYF. The DNA for the CDR3 is TGCGCCAGCAGCCCCCTGGAAGGGCCCCCAGGGTACGAGCAGTACTTC.

The chain joins TRBV5-6 to TRBJ2-7, with 9 bases that match TRBD1. The junction had 12 bases not matched to a gene; V was cut back by 2 bases and J by 6 bases. The CDR3 covers 16 residues. Germline CDR1 is SGHDT and CDR2 is YYEEEE. CDR3 protein: CASSFSDRGSTGEQYF. Written as DNA, the CDR3 is TGTGCCAGCAGCTTTAGTGACAGGGGGTCGACGGGCGAGCAGTACTTC. Full variable domain (rest looked up from reference TRBV5-6 and TRBJ2-7): DAGVTQSPTHLIKTRGQQVTLRCSPKSGHDTVSWYQQALGQGPQFIFQYYEEEERQRGNFPDRFSGHQFPNYSSELNVNALLLGDSALYLCASSFSDRGSTGEQYFGPGTRLTVT.

The chain joins TRBV7-9 to TRBJ2-1; 11 nucleotides agree with TRBD2. CDR1 and CDR2 from the germline V gene are SEHNR and FQNEAQ (reference sequence). The CDR3 is 18 amino acids. Losses at the gene ends were 2 bases for V and 7 bases for J; bases not matched to a gene: 13. The CDR3 DNA reads TGTGCCAGCAGCTTATCCAAAATCCTAGCGGGAGGAGCGAATGAGCAGTTCTTC. Its protein product is CASSLSKILAGGANEQFF.

This chain joins TRBV19 and TRBJ2-2; D is ambiguous. Germline CDR1 is LNHDA and CDR2 is SQIVND (reference sequence). CDR3 length: 14 amino acids. V was shortened by 11 bases and J by 0 bases, with 13 bases between the two germline ends. The CDR3 coding sequence is TGTGCCGGTGCTTCCAGCGCGAACACCGGGGAGCTGTTTTTT. Its translation is CAGASSANTGELFF. Supplemented by reference TRBV19 and TRBJ2-2, the full variable domain reads DGGITQSPKYLFRKEGQNVTLSCEQNLNHDAMYWYRQDPGQGLRLIYYSQIVNDFQKGDIAEGYSVSREKKESFPLTVTSAQKNPTAFYLCAGASSANTGELFFGEGSRLTVL.

V is TRBV19 and J is TRBJ2-1, with 8 positions matching TRBD2. CDR1 and CDR2 (germline): LNHDA, SQIVND (reference sequence). The J segment lost 4 bases and the V segment lost 5 bases, leaving 4 bases of the junction unmatched. CDR3 size: 14 residues. CDR3 in DNA: TGTGCCAGTAGTTTGACTAGCGTGTACAATGAGCAGTTCTTC. Protein: CASSLTSVYNEQFF. Full variable domain (rest looked up from reference TRBV19 and TRBJ2-1): DGGITQSPKYLFRKEGQNVTLSCEQNLNHDAMYWYRQDPGQGLRLIYYSQIVNDFQKGDIAEGYSVSREKKESFPLTVTSAQKNPTAFYLCASSLTSVYNEQFFGPGTRLTVL.

The genes are TRBV19 and TRBJ2-1, with TRBD2 as a possible D gene (5 bases). The CDR3 spans 16 residues. Looked up from germline, CDR1 is LNHDA and CDR2 is SQIVND (reference sequence). Trimming removed 3 bases from V and 0 bases from J, with 12 bases in between. The CDR3 sequence: CASSMEAGFSYNEQFF. The CDR3 coding sequence is TGTGCCAGTAGTATGGAGGCGGGTTTCTCCTACAATGAGCAGTTCTTC.

V is TRBV7-3 and J is TRBJ2-1; TRBD2 matches at 10 bases. Trimming at V came to 8 bases and at J to 7 bases, leaving 8 bases not matched to a gene. The CDR3 has 14 residues. Per the germline V gene, CDR1 is SGHTA and CDR2 is FQGTGA. The DNA for the CDR3 is TGTGCCAGCGGGGCTAGCGGGAGTTATAATGAGCAGTTCTTC. The encoded protein is CASGASGSYNEQFF.

Concerning this clone: No conserved phenylalanine or tryptophan is present at the end of the CDR3, so a read error is the likely explanation. The chain employs TRBV7-2 and TRBJ1-1; TRBD1 is a possible D gene (6 bases). The CDR3 covers 15 residues. Trimming shortened V by 0 bases and J by 0 bases, and 8 bases separated the two germline ends. Germline lookup yields CDR1 SGHTA and CDR2 FQGNSA. Written as DNA, the CDR3 is TGTGCCAGCAGCTTAGCAGCAGGGGTGAACACTGAAGCTTTCCTT. This encodes CASSLAAGVNTEAFL.

J is TRBJ2-2 and V is TRBV7-6, with TRBD2 matching over 7 bases. The CDR3 is 16 residues long. The V gene end was trimmed by 1 base and the J gene end by 1 base; junction bases not matched to a gene: 3. Per the germline V gene, CDR1 is SGHVS and CDR2 is FNYEAQ. The CDR3, as DNA: TGTGCCAGCAGCTTAGGGGCTAGCGGGAACACCGGGGAGCTGTTTTTT. Its protein is CASSLGASGNTGELFF.

The V and J genes are TRBV10-3 and TRBJ2-5; D remains unclear. Trimming cost V 3 bases and J 1 base, with 15 bases left between them. The germline V gene has CDR1 ENHRY and CDR2 SYGVKD. CDR3 size: 16 residues. CDR3 protein: CAISDSLGGVQETQYF. CDR3 DNA: TGTGCCATCAGTGACTCTCTCGGCGGAGTCCAAGAGACCCAGTACTTC.

This chain links TRBV14 with TRBJ2-1; 11 positions match TRBD2. V lost 2 bases to trimming and J lost 9 bases; unmatched junction nucleotides: 6. The CDR3 consists of 15 residues. Germline V CDR1 and CDR2: SGHDN, FVKESK. CDR3 residues: CASSQSLAGDGEQFF. CDR3 DNA sequence: TGTGCCAGCAGCCAATCACTAGCGGGAGATGGTGAGCAGTTCTTC.

The chain is built from TRBV6-5 and TRBJ2-7; 7 nucleotides line up with TRBD2. Germline V gene lookup returns CDR1 MNHEY and CDR2 SVGAGI. This CDR3 spans 14 amino acids. J lost 2 bases, V lost 7 bases, and 8 bases had no gene match. This CDR3 is CASKSGTGPYEQYF. The CDR3 DNA reads TGTGCCAGCAAAAGCGGGACTGGCCCCTACGAGCAGTACTTC.

This chain links TRBV2 with TRBJ2-7; 9 nucleotides agree with TRBD1. CDR3 length equals 16 residues. The V and J ends lost 6 bases and 0 bases, in that order; junction bases with no gene match: 9. Germline CDR1 SNHLY, CDR2 FYNNEI. CDR3 loop: CASRRSGTGSSYEQYF. CDR3 DNA: TGTGCCAGCAGACGTTCCGGGACAGGGAGCTCCTACGAGCAGTACTTC. The variable domain in full, with the rest retrieved from reference TRBV2 and TRBJ2-7, is EPEVTQTPSHQVTQMGQEVILRCVPISNHLYFYWYRQILGQKVEFLVSFYNNEISEKSEIFDDQFSVERPDGSNFTLKIRSTKLEDSAMYFCASRRSGTGSSYEQYFGPGTRLTVT.